One sample yielded the 18 T cell receptor beta chains listed below, sequenced in a study of blood T cell repertoires in COVID-19. TCRdb's table, derived via immunoSEQ multiplex PCR, lists solely in-frame clones and lacks some. This table has 60,000 or so clones, roughly 80% appearing once. The sequenced sample was peripheral blood. The receptors originated from a woman aged 45-65 years with active or convalescent COVID-19.

The chain is built from TRBV29-1 and TRBJ2-6, with 8 bases that match TRBD1. CDR3 size: 16 residues. With V trimmed by 5 bases and J by 3 bases, 9 bases remained unmatched. CDR1 is SQVTM and CDR2 is ANQGSEA in the germline V gene. Written as DNA, the CDR3 is TGCAGCGTTCAAGGTTCAGGGGGCAGTGGGGCCAACGTCCTGACTTTC. This codes for CSVQGSGGSGANVLTF.

The V gene is TRBV5-4, the J gene TRBJ1-2; 7 nucleotides match TRBD1. The CDR3 contains 14 residues. Germline V gene lookup returns CDR1 SGHNT and CDR2 YYREEE (reference sequence). Trimming cost V 3 bases and J 4 bases; bases outside gene matches: 6. CDR3 nucleotide sequence: TGTGCCAGCAGCTCGACAGGGATTACCTATGGCTACACCTTC. Translation gives CASSSTGITYGYTF. Supplemented by reference TRBV5-4 and TRBJ1-2, the full variable domain reads ETGVTQSPTHLIKTRGQQVTLRCSSQSGHNTVSWYQQALGQGPQFIFQYYREEENGRGNFPPRFSGLQFPNYSSELNVNALELDDSALYLCASSSTGITYGYTFGSGTRLTVV.

Turning to this clone: The same CDR3 arises from other DNA sequences in this sample as well. The chain uses TRBV29-1 and TRBJ1-2, with 7 bases matching TRBD1. The CDR3 spans 13 residues. With V trimmed by 6 bases and J by 1 base, 5 bases remained unmatched. Germline CDR1 SQVTM, CDR2 ANQGSEA. CDR3 region: CSVEGQLNYGYTF. The CDR3 DNA reads as TGCAGCGTCGAGGGACAGCTTAACTATGGCTACACCTTC.

The rearrangement links TRBV19 to TRBJ1-5; 8 bases are a match to TRBD1. With 5 bases clipped from V and 7 bases from J, the junction kept 7 bases outside the gene matches. The CDR3 length is 14 residues. The germline V gene has CDR1 LNHDA and CDR2 SQIVND (reference sequence). CDR3 amino acids: CASSPGTGIQPQHF. As DNA, the CDR3 is TGTGCCAGTAGTCCTGGGACAGGCATCCAGCCCCAGCATTTT.

This rearrangement joins TRBV27 to TRBJ2-1; 11 bases align to TRBD2. With V trimmed by 5 bases and J by 12 bases, 12 bases remained unmatched. This CDR3 comprises 15 residues. Germline-derived CDR1 and CDR2 are MNHEY and SMNVEV (reference sequence). This CDR3 reads CASSHNGVAGGGQFF. The CDR3 DNA reads as TGTGCCAGCAGTCACAATGGAGTAGCGGGAGGGGGGCAGTTCTTC.

CDR3 sequence reads: CASSYSRAGNTIYF. The CDR3 DNA sequence: TGTGCCAGCAGTTACTCGAGAGCTGGAAACACCATATATTTT. V is TRBV6-2 or TRBV6-3 and J is TRBJ1-3; no definite D call. The length of the CDR3 is 14 residues. V lost 0 bases to trimming and J lost 2 bases, with 5 bases between them. The germline gives CDR1 MNHEY, CDR2 SVGEGT.

This clone came up once. DNA for the CDR3: TGTGCCACCAGTGACTTCGGGACTAGCGGATCCTACGAGCAGTACTTC. As protein: CATSDFGTSGSYEQYF. The chain joins TRBV24-1 to TRBJ2-7; 11 positions agree with TRBD2. Germline CDR1 KGHDR, CDR2 SFDVKD. The ends lost 4 bases at V and 1 base at J; junction bases unmatched: 5. The CDR3 is 16 residues long.

The rearrangement uses TRBV18 and TRBJ1-4; D is uncertain. V shed 4 bases and J shed 0 bases, with 18 bases lying between them. The CDR3 is 18 residues long. Looked up from germline, CDR1 is KGHSH and CDR2 is LQKENI. CDR3 residues: CASSLYPGKAATNEKLFF. The DNA of the CDR3 is TGTGCCAGCTCACTGTATCCAGGAAAAGCGGCAACTAATGAAAAACTGTTTTTT.

The V call is TRBV9, the J call TRBJ2-6; perhaps TRBD1 as D (5 bases). CDR3 length: 15 residues. Trimming stripped 6 bases from V and 0 bases from J, with 10 bases between. Germline loops: CDR1 SGDLS, CDR2 YYNGEE. The CDR3 DNA follows: TGTGCCAGCACTCGACAGTTCTCTGGGGCCAACGTCCTGACTTTC. Translated, it gives CASTRQFSGANVLTF.

This sequence joins TRBV12-5 and TRBJ1-1; 7 bases align to TRBD1. Trimming at V came to 5 bases and at J to 3 bases, leaving 12 bases not matched to a gene. Germline loops: CDR1 LGHNT, CDR2 FRNRAP. The CDR3 runs 16 residues. Here the CDR3 reads CASGVSGQVPDTEAFF. The CDR3 coding sequence is TGTGCTAGTGGTGTTTCTGGACAGGTCCCCGACACTGAAGCTTTCTTT.

This clone was seen ten or more times. The chain recombines TRBV12-5 with TRBJ1-5; TRBD1 might be the D (5 bases). This CDR3 region has 15 residues. Germline CDR1 reads LGHNT; CDR2 reads FRNRAP. Trimming stripped 4 bases from V and 1 base from J, with 11 bases between. CDR3 DNA sequence: TGTGCTAGTGGTTCCCCGGGGGGGAGCAATCAGCCCCAGCATTTT. Encoded protein: CASGSPGGSNQPQHF.

The table lists this clone with a few counts. The chain recombines TRBV6-2 or TRBV6-3 with TRBJ2-7; TRBD1 aligns across 8 bases. Per the germline V gene, CDR1 is MNHEY and CDR2 is SVGEGT. CDR3 length: 16 amino acids. J gave up 7 bases and V 6 bases, and 17 bases lay outside the gene matches. CDR3 nucleotides: TGTGCCAGCAGCAAAAACCCTAAGGACAGGGCCAAGGAGCAGTACTTC. It is translated as CASSKNPKDRAKEQYF.

V usage is TRBV30 and J usage is TRBJ2-2; D may be TRBD2 (6 bases). This CDR3 is 16 amino acids long. Trimming cost V 4 bases and J 3 bases, with 18 bases left between them. The V gene's germline CDR1 is GTSNPN and CDR2 SVGIG (reference sequence). The CDR3, as DNA: TGTGCCTGGACCTCTGGACGGGGGAAGCACACCGGGGAGCTGTTTTTT. Protein product: CAWTSGRGKHTGELFF.

J is TRBJ2-7 and V is TRBV28; D is possibly TRBD1 (6 bases). V lost 7 bases and J 4 bases, leaving 8 bases between the germline ends. The CDR3 is 11 amino acids. Germline assignment: CDR1 MDHEN and CDR2 SYDVKM. CDR3 DNA: TGTGCCAGCACACAGGGTTACGAGCAGTACTTC. Protein product: CASTQGYEQYF.

The chain employs TRBV5-1 and TRBJ2-7; 10 nucleotides agree with TRBD1. Germline CDR1 SGHRS, CDR2 YFSETQ. V trimming: 5 bases; J trimming: 7 bases; junction bases outside the gene matches: 6. This CDR3 contains 13 residues. CDR3 amino acids: CASRATGGKEQYF. The CDR3 DNA reads TGCGCCAGCAGAGCGACAGGGGGCAAAGAGCAGTACTTC.

The rearrangement joins TRBV5-4 to TRBJ2-1, with 11 bases lining up with TRBD2. The V gene end was trimmed by 1 base and the J gene end by 4 bases; junction bases not matched to a gene: 7. The CDR3 is 17 amino acids. The germline V gene has CDR1 SGHNT and CDR2 YYREEE (reference sequence). CDR3 nucleotide sequence: TGTGCCAGCAGCTTGCCCGTACTAGCGGGAGAATACAATGAGCAGTTCTTC. It specifies CASSLPVLAGEYNEQFF.

The V gene is TRBV4-3, the J gene TRBJ2-1; TRBD2 is a possible D gene (6 bases). This CDR3 spans 16 amino acids. Germline lookup yields CDR1 LGHNA and CDR2 YSLEER. Deletions cut 6 bases from V and 0 bases from J, with 15 bases between. The CDR3 region has the DNA TGCGCCAGCAGTCCAAGTGCTAGCGTCTCCTACAATGAGCAGTTCTTC. Protein product: CASSPSASVSYNEQFF.

This clone came up a few times. Other nucleotide sequences from this sample produce the same CDR3. The chain has TRBV9 and TRBJ2-7; TRBD2 aligns across 14 bases. The CDR3 is 15 residues long. From germline, CDR1 is SGDLS and CDR2 YYNGEE. V shed 3 bases and J 4 bases; nucleotides not matched to a gene: 3. DNA for the CDR3: TGTGCCAGCAGCGAAGGGACTAGCGGGAGTTACGAGCAGTACTTC. Its protein product is CASSEGTSGSYEQYF.